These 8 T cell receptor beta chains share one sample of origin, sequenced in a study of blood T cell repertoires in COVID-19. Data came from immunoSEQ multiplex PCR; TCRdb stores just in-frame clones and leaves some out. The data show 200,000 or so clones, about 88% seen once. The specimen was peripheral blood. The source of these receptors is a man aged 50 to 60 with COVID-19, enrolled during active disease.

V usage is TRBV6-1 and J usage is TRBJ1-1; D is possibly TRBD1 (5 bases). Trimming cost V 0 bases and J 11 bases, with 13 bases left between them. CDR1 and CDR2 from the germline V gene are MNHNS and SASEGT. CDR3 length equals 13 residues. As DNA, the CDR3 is TGTGCCAGCAGTGAAGCTCCAGGACGGGGGGCTTTCTTT. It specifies CASSEAPGRGAFF.

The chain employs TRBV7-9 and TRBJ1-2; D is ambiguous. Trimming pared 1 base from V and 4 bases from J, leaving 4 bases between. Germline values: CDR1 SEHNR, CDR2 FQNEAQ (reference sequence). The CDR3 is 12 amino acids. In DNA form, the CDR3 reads TGTGCCAGCAGCTTAGTATCCTATGGCTACACCTTC. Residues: CASSLVSYGYTF.

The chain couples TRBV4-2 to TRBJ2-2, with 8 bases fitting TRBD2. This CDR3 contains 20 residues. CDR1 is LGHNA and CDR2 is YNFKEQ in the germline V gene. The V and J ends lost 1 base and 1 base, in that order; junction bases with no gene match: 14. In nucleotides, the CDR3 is TGTGCCAGCAGCCAAGCGGGCGGGGGGCATCGGTTCCGGAACACCGGGGAGCTGTTTTTT. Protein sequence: CASSQAGGGHRFRNTGELFF.

The chain's CDR3 is CASSPTGQGALAEAFF. The CDR3 DNA is TGTGCCAGCAGTCCAACGGGACAGGGGGCGTTGGCTGAAGCTTTCTTT. V usage is TRBV6-2 or TRBV6-3 and J usage is TRBJ1-1; the match to TRBD1 covers 12 bases. Germline assignment: CDR1 MNHEY and CDR2 SVGEGT. This CDR3 has 16 residues. With 5 bases clipped from V and 6 bases from J, the junction kept 10 bases outside the gene matches.

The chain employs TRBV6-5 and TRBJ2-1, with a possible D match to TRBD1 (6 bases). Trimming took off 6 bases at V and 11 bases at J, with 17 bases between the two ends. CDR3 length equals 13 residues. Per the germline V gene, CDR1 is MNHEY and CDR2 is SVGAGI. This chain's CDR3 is CASRPRPDRKQFF. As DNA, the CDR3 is TGTGCCAGCAGACCAAGGCCCGACAGGAAGCAGTTCTTC.

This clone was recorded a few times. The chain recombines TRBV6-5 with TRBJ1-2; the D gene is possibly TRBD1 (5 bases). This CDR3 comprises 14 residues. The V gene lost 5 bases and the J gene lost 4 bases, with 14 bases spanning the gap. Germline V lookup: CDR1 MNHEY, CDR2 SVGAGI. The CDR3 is CASSLRQSLYGYTF. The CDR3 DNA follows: TGTGCCAGCAGTCTACGACAGAGCCTCTATGGCTACACCTTC.

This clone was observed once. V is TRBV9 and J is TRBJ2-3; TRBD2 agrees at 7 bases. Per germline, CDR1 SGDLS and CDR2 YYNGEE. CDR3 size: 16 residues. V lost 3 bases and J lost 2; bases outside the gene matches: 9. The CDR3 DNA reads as TGTGCCAGCAGCGGACCGGGACTACCTATCACAGATACGCAGTATTTT. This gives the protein CASSGPGLPITDTQYF.

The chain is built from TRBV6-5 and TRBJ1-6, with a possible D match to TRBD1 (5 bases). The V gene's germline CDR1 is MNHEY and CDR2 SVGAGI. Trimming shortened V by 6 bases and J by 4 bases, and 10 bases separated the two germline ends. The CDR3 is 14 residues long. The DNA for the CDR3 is TGTGCCAGCAGGCGGGACGGGTATAATTCACCCCTCCACTTT. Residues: CASRRDGYNSPLHF.